Below, 13 T cell receptor beta chains from the same sample are listed, as sequenced in a study of T cell responses to AZD1222 COVID-19 vaccine. The assay was immunoSEQ multiplex PCR, and TCRdb's table has in-frame clones only and misses some. Of 130,000 or so clones listed, about 86% are singletons. Specimen: peripheral blood, collected on day 0 of AZD1222 vaccination. The receptors shown here come from an adult in good health.

This clone was detected a few times. The V call is TRBV5-1, the J call TRBJ1-2, with D tentatively TRBD1 (6 bases). The germline V and J ends were trimmed by 0 bases and 0 bases, with 12 bases remaining between them. The CDR3 is 16 amino acids. Germline V lookup: CDR1 SGHRS, CDR2 YFSETQ. CDR3: CASSLEGGLANYGYTF. The CDR3 region has the DNA TGCGCCAGCAGCTTGGAAGGGGGTTTAGCTAACTATGGCTACACCTTC. Based on the CDR3 plus reference TRBV5-1 and TRBJ1-2, the full variable domain is KAGVTQTPRYLIKTRGQQVTLSCSPISGHRSVSWYQQTPGQGLQFLFEYFSETQRNKGNFPGRFSGRQFSNSRSEMNVSTLELGDSALYLCASSLEGGLANYGYTFGSGTRLTVV.

V is TRBV1 and J is TRBJ2-7; the listed D gene, TRBD2, was not tested against the DNA. TRBV1 is classified as a pseudogene. The CDR3 sequence is 14 residues long. In nucleotides, the CDR3 is TGCACCAGCAGCCAAGGACTACCTGCCTACGAGCAGTACTTC. Amino acids: CTSSQGLPAYEQYF.

This chain uses TRBV5-6 with TRBJ1-1; D is perhaps TRBD1 (5 bases). The ends were cut back, 3 bases at V and 3 bases at J, with 12 bases in the middle. The CDR3 has 14 amino acids. Germline V gene sequence: CDR1 SGHDT, CDR2 YYEEEE. The CDR3 reads CASSSHPGYTEAFF. CDR3 in DNA: TGTGCCAGCAGCTCCCATCCAGGGTACACTGAAGCTTTCTTT.

V is TRBV5-1 and J is TRBJ2-5; the D gene is possibly TRBD2 (5 bases). V was trimmed by 0 bases and J by 3 bases, leaving 12 bases between them. Per the germline V gene, CDR1 is SGHRS and CDR2 is YFSETQ. There are 15 residues in the CDR3. CDR3 nucleotide sequence: TGCGCCAGCAGCTTGGGTAGAGGGTACGAAGAGACCCAGTACTTC. It codes for CASSLGRGYEETQYF. The whole variable domain, filled in from reference TRBV5-1 and TRBJ2-5, reads KAGVTQTPRYLIKTRGQQVTLSCSPISGHRSVSWYQQTPGQGLQFLFEYFSETQRNKGNFPGRFSGRQFSNSRSEMNVSTLELGDSALYLCASSLGRGYEETQYFGPGTRLLVL.

The chain has TRBV27 and TRBJ1-2; TRBD1 agrees at 7 bases. Germline-derived CDR1 and CDR2 are MNHEY and SMNVEV (reference sequence). The J segment lost 5 bases and the V segment lost 0 bases, leaving 9 bases of the junction unmatched. The CDR3 sequence is 16 residues long. The CDR3, as DNA: TGTGCCAGCAGTTTATCCTCAGCTTGGGACAGATATGGCTACACCTTC. It codes for CASSLSSAWDRYGYTF.

This chain uses TRBV10-2 with TRBJ2-1, with 10 bases fitting TRBD2. CDR3 length: 15 residues. Trimming at V came to 4 bases and at J to 9 bases, leaving 9 bases not matched to a gene. Per the germline V gene, CDR1 is WSHSY and CDR2 is SAAADI. The CDR3 DNA sequence: TGCGCCAGCAGTGGAGGGCTAGCGGGAGCGGGTGAGCAGTTCTTC. Residues: CASSGGLAGAGEQFF.

A remark on this clone: One end of the junction fails to match germline, which may point to a read error. The CDR3 region is CASSDSDRVYGYTF. CDR3 DNA: TGTGCCAGCAGTGACTCTGACAGGGTCTATGGCTACACCTTC. This rearrangement joins TRBV6-2 or TRBV6-3 to TRBJ1-2; 7 nucleotides align to TRBD1. Per germline, CDR1 MNHEY and CDR2 SVGEGT. The CDR3 has 14 amino acids.

The CDR3 nucleotides read TGTGCCAGCAGCACGGGGGACAGCGGATTCTACGAGCAGTACTTC. It specifies CASSTGDSGFYEQYF. The chain recombines TRBV9 with TRBJ2-7; possible D gene TRBD1, 7 bases. The CDR3 spans 15 residues. Per germline, CDR1 SGDLS and CDR2 YYNGEE. V was clipped by 4 bases and J by 3 bases, with 17 bases between them.

The rearrangement uses TRBV7-9 and TRBJ2-3, with 11 bases fitting TRBD2. The CDR3 loop spans 17 amino acids. V shed 5 bases, J shed 2 bases, and the junction held 9 bases outside the gene matches. Germline V gene sequence: CDR1 SEHNR, CDR2 FQNEAQ (reference sequence). CDR3 sequence: CASSPLTSGTYTDTQYF. CDR3 DNA: TGTGCCAGCAGCCCCCTGACTAGCGGGACATACACAGATACGCAGTATTTT. The whole variable domain, filled in from reference TRBV7-9 and TRBJ2-3, reads DTGVSQNPRHKITKRGQNVTFRCDPISEHNRLYWYRQTLGQGPEFLTYFQNEAQLEKSRLLSDRFSAERPKGSFSTLEIQRTEQGDSAMYLCASSPLTSGTYTDTQYFGPGTRLTVL.

This clone was detected only a few times. J is TRBJ2-7 and V is TRBV3-1 (or the pseudogene TRBV3-2); D remains ambiguous. V lost 4 bases, J lost 2 bases, and 9 bases lay in between. The CDR3 is 13 amino acids. Germline V gives CDR1 LGHDT, CDR2 YNNKEL (reference sequence). The CDR3 sequence: CASSPQVTYEQYF. CDR3 DNA: TGTGCCAGCAGCCCGCAGGTAACCTACGAGCAGTACTTC.

The V gene is TRBV3-1 (or the pseudogene TRBV3-2), the J gene TRBJ2-1; 8 bases fit TRBD1. Trimming at V came to 3 bases and at J to 7 bases, leaving 5 bases not matched to a gene. Germline V gene sequence: CDR1 LGHDT, CDR2 YNNKEL (reference sequence). The CDR3 sequence is 14 residues long. The CDR3 reads CASSHRTGPNEQFF. In DNA, the CDR3 is TGTGCCAGCAGCCATAGGACAGGGCCGAATGAGCAGTTCTTC.

The chain carries TRBV28 and TRBJ2-1; 7 bases are a match to TRBD2. Germline lookup yields CDR1 MDHEN and CDR2 SYDVKM. The CDR3 is 16 amino acids. V shed 1 base, J shed 8 bases, and the junction held 11 bases outside the gene matches. Here the CDR3 reads CASSLSSGLLRDEQFF. The CDR3 DNA sequence: TGTGCCAGCAGTTTATCATCGGGACTACTAAGGGATGAGCAGTTCTTC.

The chain uses TRBV7-2 and TRBJ2-5, with 10 bases identical to TRBD2. This CDR3 has 14 residues. After removal of 2 bases from V and 9 bases from J, the junction contained 6 bases not matched to a gene. From germline, CDR1 is SGHTA and CDR2 FQGNSA. CDR3 sequence (DNA): TGTGCCAGCAGCTTAAAGGCTAGCGGGGGAGCCCAGTACTTC. Its protein is CASSLKASGGAQYF. The full variable domain, rest sourced from reference TRBV7-2 and TRBJ2-5, is GAGVSQSPSNKVTEKGKDVELRCDPISGHTALYWYRQSLGQGLEFLIYFQGNSAPDKSGLPSDRFSAERTGGSVSTLTIQRTQQEDSAVYLCASSLKASGGAQYFGPGTRLLVL.